The source of this T cell receptor beta chain is a study of T cell responses to AZD1222 COVID-19 vaccine. General observations from the study: Increased Spike-specific TCR breadth and depth were observed after two AZD1222 doses.

The protocol was immunoSEQ multiplex PCR, while the TCRdb copy is restricted to in-frame clones and leaves out a portion. The sample yields more than 110,000 clones, about 86% seen once. Concerning this clone: The antigen is not known.

This clonotype was obtained from an adult in good health. This sample comprised peripheral blood, obtained on day 0 of AZD1222 vaccination.

The CDR3, as DNA: TGTGCCAGCAGCCAATTCTCTCGGGAGACTGAAGCTTTCTTT. Translating gives CASSQFSRETEAFF. The V call is TRBV16, the J call TRBJ1-1; no clear D gene. The CDR3 spans 14 residues. V lost 1 base, J lost 5 bases, and 11 bases lay in between. Germline assignment: CDR1 KGHSY and CDR2 FQNENV.